A single sample gave rise to the 24 T cell receptor beta chains below, sequenced in a study of T cells after yellow fever vaccination. A single record per CDR3 protein comes from TCRdb applying MiXCR to the 5' RACE reads. The data contain 120,000 or so distinct CDR3 sequences, roughly 15% of them singletons. The sample here was CD8+ T cells sorted from PBMCs, taken 5 days after the yellow fever booster vaccination. Source of these receptors: a man aged 18 to 35 who received the YFV17D yellow fever vaccine.

This clonotype was seen repeatedly, ten times or more. V usage is TRBV14 and J usage is TRBJ2-7, with 12 bases matching TRBD1. Losses at the gene ends were 4 bases for V and 3 bases for J; bases not matched to a gene: 4. CDR3 length: 15 residues. Germline-derived CDR1 and CDR2 are SGHDN and FVKESK. CDR3 DNA sequence: TGTGCCAGCAGCCCGGGGACAGGGGGCATCTACGAGCAGTACTTC. Its translation: CASSPGTGGIYEQYF. Using reference TRBV14 and TRBJ2-7 for the parts outside the CDR3, the full variable domain is EAGVTQFPSHSVIEKGQTVTLRCDPISGHDNLYWYRRVMGKEIKFLLHFVKESKQDESGMPNNRFLAERTGGTYSTLKVQPAELEDSGVYFCASSPGTGGIYEQYFGPGTRLTVT.

This clonotype was counted between two and nine times. V usage is TRBV7-2 and J usage is TRBJ2-7; TRBD2 is a possible D gene (6 bases). Germline CDR1 and CDR2: SGHTA and FQGNSA. CDR3 length equals 14 residues. V was trimmed by 5 bases and J by 4 bases, leaving 15 bases between them. The CDR3 spells CASSPGVGLYEQYF. In DNA, the CDR3 is TGTGCCAGCAGCCCGGGAGTGGGTCTTTACGAGCAGTACTTC.

The J gene is TRBJ1-1, the V gene TRBV12-3 or TRBV12-4; D is possibly TRBD1 (6 bases). Trimming cost V 3 bases and J 3 bases, with 11 bases left between them. There are 14 residues in the CDR3. This CDR3 reads CASSFGDTHTEAFF. The DNA of the CDR3 is TGTGCCAGCAGTTTTGGGGACACTCACACTGAAGCTTTCTTT.

The rearrangement joins TRBV7-9 to TRBJ2-2; D gene unclear. This CDR3 is built from 13 residues. The germline CDR1 and CDR2 sequences are SEHNR and FQNEAQ (reference sequence). V shed 1 base and J shed 5 bases, with 5 bases lying between them. CDR3 protein: CASSLERTGELFF. The CDR3 DNA is TGTGCCAGCAGCTTAGAGAGGACCGGGGAGCTGTTTTTT.

This clonotype has more than one count but fewer than ten. The J gene is TRBJ2-2, the V gene TRBV12-3 or TRBV12-4, with 8 bases that match TRBD1. Trimming cost V 2 bases and J 0 bases; bases outside gene matches: 2. CDR3 size: 16 residues. CDR3 nucleotide sequence: TGTGCCAGCAGTTTAAGGGGACAGGCGAACACCGGGGAGCTGTTTTTT. Its protein is CASSLRGQANTGELFF.

The sample holds a few counts of this clonotype. The genes are TRBV5-1 and TRBJ2-2, with D possibly matching TRBD1 (6 bases). CDR1 and CDR2 from the germline V gene are SGHRS and YFSETQ. Trimming stripped 4 bases from V and 6 bases from J, with 10 bases between. The CDR3 runs to 13 residues. The CDR3 loop reads CASSTWTAGELFF. CDR3 coding DNA: TGCGCCAGCAGCACCTGGACAGCCGGGGAGCTGTTTTTT.

This chain connects TRBV27 to TRBJ2-7; D ambiguous. The germline CDR1 and CDR2 sequences are MNHEY and SMNVEV (reference sequence). This CDR3 has 13 amino acids. V lost 4 bases and J lost 2, with 9 bases in between. CDR3 nucleotide sequence: TGTGCCAGCAGTTCCTTTTCAACCTACGAGCAGTACTTC. Its protein is CASSSFSTYEQYF.

This clonotype showed up many times. J is TRBJ1-2 and V is TRBV5-1; no clear D gene. Trimming shortened V by 4 bases and J by 8 bases, and 15 bases separated the two germline ends. CDR1 and CDR2 (germline): SGHRS, YFSETQ. This CDR3 has 13 residues. The CDR3 sequence: CASSKLQLGGYTF. DNA of the CDR3: TGCGCCAGCAGCAAATTACAACTAGGCGGCTACACCTTC.

The gene calls are TRBV30 and TRBJ1-5; D remains unclear. Germline V gene sequence: CDR1 GTSNPN, CDR2 SVGIG (reference sequence). Trimming stripped 0 bases from V and 7 bases from J, with 16 bases between. The CDR3 spans 15 residues. CDR3 protein: CAWSVESSFTQPQHF. CDR3 in DNA: TGTGCCTGGAGTGTGGAGAGCTCCTTCACCCAGCCCCAGCATTTT.

This sequence joins TRBV6-2 or TRBV6-3 and TRBJ1-6; D remains ambiguous. Trimming cost V 5 bases and J 16 bases, with 15 bases left between them. The CDR3 runs to 12 residues. Germline lookup yields CDR1 MNHEY and CDR2 SVGEGT. The CDR3 coding sequence is TGTGCCAGCAGTCATGCACCCAAGGTACTCCACTTT. The encoded protein is CASSHAPKVLHF.

This sequence joins TRBV4-1 and TRBJ1-5; perhaps TRBD1 as D (5 bases). V was shortened by 0 bases and J by 0 bases, with 12 bases between the two germline ends. CDR1 and CDR2 from the germline V gene are MGHRA and YSYEKL. CDR3 length: 17 amino acids. This CDR3 reads CASSQESGTYSNQPQHF. CDR3 sequence (DNA): TGCGCCAGCAGCCAAGAGTCAGGGACCTATAGCAATCAGCCCCAGCATTTT.

The chain links TRBV4-2 to TRBJ1-2; possibly TRBD1 for D (5 bases). Between the trimmed V and J ends, which lost 1 base and 4 bases, there was a span of 10 bases. The germline CDR1 and CDR2 sequences are LGHNA and YNFKEQ. There are 14 residues in the CDR3. The CDR3 reads CASSQGQTFYGYTF. The CDR3 DNA reads TGTGCCAGCAGCCAAGGACAGACCTTCTATGGCTACACCTTC.

V is TRBV4-2 and J is TRBJ2-7, with TRBD2 identical over 9 bases. With 5 bases clipped from V and 2 bases from J, the junction kept 13 bases outside the gene matches. The CDR3 has 17 residues. CDR1 and CDR2 from the germline V gene are LGHNA and YNFKEQ. The chain's CDR3 is CASSFFGGGETTYEQYF. Here the CDR3 DNA reads TGTGCCAGCAGCTTTTTCGGCGGGGGGGAGACCACCTACGAGCAGTACTTC.

This clonotype occurred a few times. DNA of the CDR3: TGTGCCAGTAGCCAAACGGGGAATCAGCCCCAGCATTTT. It is translated as CASSQTGNQPQHF. This rearrangement joins TRBV19 to TRBJ1-5; D call uncertain. Trimming shortened V by 6 bases and J by 4 bases, and 10 bases separated the two germline ends. CDR3 length equals 13 residues. The germline V gene encodes CDR1 LNHDA and CDR2 SQIVND (reference sequence).

This clonotype occurred a few times. The V and J genes are TRBV5-1 and TRBJ2-7, with a tentative D call TRBD1 (6 bases). V was trimmed by 1 base and J by 5 bases, leaving 13 bases between them. Germline-derived CDR1 and CDR2 are SGHRS and YFSETQ. CDR3 length equals 14 residues. CDR3 residues: CASSLWGPGDEQYF. Written as DNA, the CDR3 is TGCGCCAGCAGCTTGTGGGGGCCTGGAGACGAGCAGTACTTC.

This chain links TRBV5-8 with TRBJ2-1, with unresolved D. The length of the CDR3 is 13 residues. The V end was cut by 0 bases, the J end by 4 bases, with 5 bases between. CDR1 and CDR2 from the germline V gene are SGHTS and YDEGEE. CDR3 loop: CASSLVGYNEQFF. In DNA, the CDR3 is TGTGCCAGCAGCTTGGTAGGATACAATGAGCAGTTCTTC.

The chain combines TRBV6-2 or TRBV6-3 with TRBJ2-7, with TRBD1 matching 9 bases. This CDR3 contains 18 residues. CDR1 MNHEY and CDR2 SVGEGT come from the germline V gene. V lost 0 bases, J lost 2 bases, and 11 bases stayed unmatched. CDR3 sequence reads: CASSYSMGWGQGPYEQYV. The CDR3 DNA reads TGTGCCAGCAGTTACTCGATGGGTTGGGGACAGGGACCCTACGAGCAGTACGTC.

This clonotype has only a few counts. This chain links TRBV7-2 with TRBJ1-4; a weak D match, TRBD1 (5 bases). The germline V gene has CDR1 SGHTA and CDR2 FQGNSA. V lost 5 bases and J lost 0, with 13 bases in between. CDR3 length: 16 residues. CDR3 region: CASSTLVGATNEKLFF. In DNA, the CDR3 is TGTGCCAGCAGCACCCTGGTAGGGGCAACTAATGAAAAACTGTTTTTT.

This clonotype has more than one count but fewer than ten. The chain joins TRBV10-3 to TRBJ2-5, with 7 bases lining up with TRBD1. CDR1 is ENHRY, CDR2 SYGVKD, per germline. V trimming: 8 bases; J trimming: 4 bases; junction bases outside the gene matches: 4. The CDR3 consists of 12 residues. The CDR3 here is CAIGDSTETQYF. CDR3 bases: TGTGCCATCGGGGACAGTACAGAGACCCAGTACTTC.

The gene calls are TRBV29-1 and TRBJ1-1; D unresolved. Trimming shortened V by 4 bases and J by 0 bases, and 9 bases separated the two germline ends. The germline gives CDR1 SQVTM, CDR2 ANQGSEA. The CDR3 is 13 residues long. CDR3 region: CSVVDLMNTEAFF. The DNA for the CDR3 is TGCAGCGTTGTCGATCTCATGAACACTGAAGCTTTCTTT.

Only a few counts were recorded for this clonotype. This chain links TRBV7-9 with TRBJ2-7; D might be TRBD1 (6 bases). Trimming took off 10 bases at V and 1 base at J, with 11 bases between the two ends. CDR1 and CDR2 from the germline V gene are SEHNR and FQNEAQ (reference sequence). The CDR3 sequence is 12 residues long. The CDR3 coding sequence is TGTGCCACCCAGGGGAAATCCTACGAGCAGTACTTC. It yields the protein CATQGKSYEQYF. The entire variable domain, with the rest obtained from reference TRBV7-9 and TRBJ2-7, is as follows: DTGVSQNPRHKITKRGQNVTFRCDPISEHNRLYWYRQTLGQGPEFLTYFQNEAQLEKSRLLSDRFSAERPKGSFSTLEIQRTEQGDSAMYLCATQGKSYEQYFGPGTRLTVT.

This clonotype has just a few counts. The genes are TRBV5-1 and TRBJ1-4, with D perhaps matching TRBD1 (5 bases). The V gene lost 4 bases and the J gene lost 6 bases, with 13 bases spanning the gap. In germline, CDR1 is SGHRS, CDR2 YFSETQ. This CDR3 is 14 amino acids long. CDR3 in amino acids: CASSNVGGDEKLFF. The CDR3 coding sequence is TGCGCCAGCAGCAATGTCGGGGGGGATGAAAAACTGTTTTTT. The entire variable domain, with the rest obtained from reference TRBV5-1 and TRBJ1-4, is as follows: KAGVTQTPRYLIKTRGQQVTLSCSPISGHRSVSWYQQTPGQGLQFLFEYFSETQRNKGNFPGRFSGRQFSNSRSEMNVSTLELGDSALYLCASSNVGGDEKLFFGSGTQLSVL.

There are a few counts of this clonotype. This sequence joins TRBV27 and TRBJ2-5, with D possibly TRBD2 on 6 matching bases. CDR1 is MNHEY, CDR2 SMNVEV, per germline (reference sequence). The CDR3 is 13 amino acids. V was trimmed by 3 bases and J by 5 bases, leaving 10 bases between them. CDR3 bases: TGTGCCAGCAGTTTTAATGGAGGGGAGACCCAGTACTTC. It specifies CASSFNGGETQYF.

The chain's CDR3 is CASSSRGTVWSTDTQYF. CDR3 nucleotides: TGTGCCAGCAGCTCCAGGGGGACGGTTTGGAGCACAGATACGCAGTATTTT. The rearrangement links TRBV7-2 to TRBJ2-3, with 7 bases matching TRBD1. Germline CDR1 reads SGHTA; CDR2 reads FQGNSA. This CDR3 region has 17 residues. Trimming cost V 4 bases and J 0 bases; bases outside gene matches: 10.